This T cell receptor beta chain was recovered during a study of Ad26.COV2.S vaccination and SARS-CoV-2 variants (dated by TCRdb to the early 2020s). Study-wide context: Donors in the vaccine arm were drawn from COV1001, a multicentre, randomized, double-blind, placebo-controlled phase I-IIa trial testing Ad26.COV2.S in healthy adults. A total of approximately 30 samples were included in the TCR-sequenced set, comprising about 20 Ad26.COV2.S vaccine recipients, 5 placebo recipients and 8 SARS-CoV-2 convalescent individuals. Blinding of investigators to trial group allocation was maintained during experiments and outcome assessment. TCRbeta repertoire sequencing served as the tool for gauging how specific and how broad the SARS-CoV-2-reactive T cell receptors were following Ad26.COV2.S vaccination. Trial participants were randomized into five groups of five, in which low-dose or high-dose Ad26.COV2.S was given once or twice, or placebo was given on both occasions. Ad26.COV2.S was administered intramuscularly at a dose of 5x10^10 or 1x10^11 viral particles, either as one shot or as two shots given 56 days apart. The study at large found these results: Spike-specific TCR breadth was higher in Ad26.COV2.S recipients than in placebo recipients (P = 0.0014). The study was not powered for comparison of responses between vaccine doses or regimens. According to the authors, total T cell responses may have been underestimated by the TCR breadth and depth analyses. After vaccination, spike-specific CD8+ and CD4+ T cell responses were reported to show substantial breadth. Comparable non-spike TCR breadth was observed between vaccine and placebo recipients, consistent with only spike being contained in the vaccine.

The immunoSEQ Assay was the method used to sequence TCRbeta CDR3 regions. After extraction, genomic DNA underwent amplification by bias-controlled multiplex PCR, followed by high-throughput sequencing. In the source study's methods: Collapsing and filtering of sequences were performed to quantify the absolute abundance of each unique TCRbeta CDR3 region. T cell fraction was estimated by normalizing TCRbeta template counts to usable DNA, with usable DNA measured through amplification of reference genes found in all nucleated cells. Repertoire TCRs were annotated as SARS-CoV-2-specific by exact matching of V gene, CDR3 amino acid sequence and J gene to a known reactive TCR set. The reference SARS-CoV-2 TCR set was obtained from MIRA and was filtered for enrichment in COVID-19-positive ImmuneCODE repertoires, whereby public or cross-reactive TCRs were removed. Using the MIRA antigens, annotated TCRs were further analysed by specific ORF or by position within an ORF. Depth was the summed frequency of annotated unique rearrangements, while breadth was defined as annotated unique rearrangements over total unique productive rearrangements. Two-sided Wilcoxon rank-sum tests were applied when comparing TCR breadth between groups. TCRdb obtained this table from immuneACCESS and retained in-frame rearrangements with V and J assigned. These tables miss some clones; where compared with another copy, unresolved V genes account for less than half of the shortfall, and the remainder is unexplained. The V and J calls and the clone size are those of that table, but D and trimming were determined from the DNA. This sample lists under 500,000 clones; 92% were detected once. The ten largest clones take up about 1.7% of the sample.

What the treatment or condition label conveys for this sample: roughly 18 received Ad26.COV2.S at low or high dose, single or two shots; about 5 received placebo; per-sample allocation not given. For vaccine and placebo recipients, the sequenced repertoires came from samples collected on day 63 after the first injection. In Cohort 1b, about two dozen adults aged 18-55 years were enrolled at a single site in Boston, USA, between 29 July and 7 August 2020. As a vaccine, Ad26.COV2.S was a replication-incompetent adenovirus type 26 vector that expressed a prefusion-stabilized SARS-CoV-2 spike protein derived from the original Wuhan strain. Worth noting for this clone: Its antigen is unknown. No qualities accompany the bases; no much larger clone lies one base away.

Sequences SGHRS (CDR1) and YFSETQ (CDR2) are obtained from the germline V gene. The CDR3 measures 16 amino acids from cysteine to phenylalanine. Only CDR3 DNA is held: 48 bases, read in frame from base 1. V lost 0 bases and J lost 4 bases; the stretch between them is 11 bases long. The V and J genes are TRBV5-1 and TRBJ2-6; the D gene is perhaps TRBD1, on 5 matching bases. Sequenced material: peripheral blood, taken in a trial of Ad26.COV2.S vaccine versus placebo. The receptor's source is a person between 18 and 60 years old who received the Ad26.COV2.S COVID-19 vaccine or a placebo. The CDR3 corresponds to CASSLGRANGANVLTF. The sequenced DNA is TGCGCCAGCAGCTTGGGCAGGGCGAACGGGGCCAACGTCCTGACTTTC.